A selection of T cell receptor beta chains follows, all from one sample in a study of cytotoxic CD8 clonotypes in ibrutinib-treated CLL. Libraries were prepared by immunoSEQ multiplex PCR; TCRdb keeps only in-frame clonotypes and omits some of them. Here the sample spans about 300,000 clones, under 70% being singletons. The sample was PBMCs, taken after 36 months of ibrutinib treatment. The receptor source for this set is a human donor with chronic lymphocytic leukemia. Both conserved end residues are part of each CDR3. A D gene is named only where the DNA matches it firmly. The size entry is marked missing in some rows and otherwise reads once, few, many or a size class.

D gene: NA
J gene: TRBJ2-3
clone size: NA
V gene: TRBV19
CDR3 DNA: TGTGCCAGTAGTATAGGACTATATTCGCGGACGGCGTACACAGATACGCAGTATTTT
CDR3 protein: CASSIGLYSRTAYTDTQYF

D gene: TRBD1
J gene: TRBJ2-7
clone size: NA
V gene: TRBV11-2
CDR3 DNA: TGTGCCAGCAGCTTTGTGGGGACAGGGTCCTACGAGCAGTACTTC
CDR3 protein: CASSFVGTGSYEQYF

D gene: NA
J gene: TRBJ2-4
clone size: few
V gene: TRBV15
CDR3 DNA: TGTGCCACCAGCAACTTGGACATTCAGTACTTC
CDR3 protein: CATSNLDIQYF

D gene: TRBD2
J gene: TRBJ2-4
clone size: NA
V gene: TRBV2
CDR3 DNA: TGTGCCAGCAGCCGCCGACTAGCGGGGGGTGGCATTCAGTACTTC
CDR3 protein: CASSRRLAGGGIQYF

D gene: NA
J gene: TRBJ2-6
clone size: NA
V gene: TRBV28
CDR3 DNA: TGTGCCAGCAGTTTTAGGGACACTGGGGCCAACGTCCTGACTTTC
CDR3 protein: CASSFRDTGANVLTF

D gene: TRBD1
J gene: TRBJ1-3
clone size: NA
V gene: TRBV19
CDR3 DNA: TGTGCCAGTAGTACCGGGACAGGGTTTGGAAACACCATATATTTT
CDR3 protein: CASSTGTGFGNTIYF

D gene: NA
J gene: TRBJ2-3
clone size: NA
V gene: TRBV27
CDR3 DNA: TGTGCCAGCCACCGGGACCGCACCACAGATACGCAGTATTTT
CDR3 protein: CASHRDRTTDTQYF

D gene: NA
J gene: TRBJ2-1
clone size: NA
V gene: TRBV6-5
CDR3 DNA: TGTGCCAGCAGTTCAGGAAGGGCCGACAATGAGCAGTTCTTC
CDR3 protein: CASSSGRADNEQFF

D gene: NA
J gene: TRBJ2-7
clone size: few
V gene: TRBV6-5
CDR3 DNA: TGTGCCAGCAGTTTGGGGGCAGGCGAGCAGTACTTC
CDR3 protein: CASSLGAGEQYF

D gene: NA
J gene: TRBJ1-4
clone size: NA
V gene: TRBV19
CDR3 DNA: TGTGCGAGTATGGGCGAGGGGAATGAAAAACTGTTTTTT
CDR3 protein: CASMGEGNEKLFF

D gene: NA
J gene: TRBJ2-7
clone size: NA
V gene: TRBV4-1
CDR3 DNA: TGCGCCAGCAGCCAAGTGGTTAACTTAGGACCGGGGAGCTCCTACGAGCAGTACTTC
CDR3 protein: CASSQVVNLGPGSSYEQYF

D gene: NA
J gene: TRBJ2-1
clone size: NA
V gene: TRBV6-5
CDR3 DNA: TGTGCCAGCACGACAGGGACTGGCTACAATGAGCAGTTCTTC
CDR3 protein: CASTTGTGYNEQFF

D gene: TRBD2
J gene: TRBJ2-3
clone size: NA
V gene: TRBV19
CDR3 DNA: TGTGCCAGTAGCGGACTAGCGCGGATCACAGATACGCAGTATTTT
CDR3 protein: CASSGLARITDTQYF

D gene: NA
J gene: TRBJ2-7
clone size: NA
V gene: TRBV27
CDR3 DNA: TGTGCCAGCAGTTTAAGGCCTTTGGGGGGTCACGAGCAGTACTTC
CDR3 protein: CASSLRPLGGHEQYF

D gene: NA
J gene: TRBJ1-1
clone size: NA
V gene: TRBV4-1
CDR3 DNA: TGCGCCAGCAGCCAAAAATTGGCGGGTGAAGCTTTCTTT
CDR3 protein: CASSQKLAGEAFF

D gene: TRBD1
J gene: TRBJ1-6
clone size: NA
V gene: TRBV4-2
CDR3 DNA: TGTGCCAGCAGCCAAGACGGAAGGACAGGGCTAAATTCACCCCTCCACTTT
CDR3 protein: CASSQDGRTGLNSPLHF

D gene: NA
J gene: TRBJ1-1
clone size: NA
V gene: TRBV11-2
CDR3 DNA: TGTGCCAGCAGCTTAATCACAGGGCTTACTGAAGCTTTCTTT
CDR3 protein: CASSLITGLTEAFF

D gene: TRBD1
J gene: TRBJ1-5
clone size: few
V gene: TRBV28
CDR3 DNA: TGTGCCAGTAAACAGGGGAGGAATCAGCCCCAGCATTTT
CDR3 protein: CASKQGRNQPQHF

D gene: TRBD1
J gene: TRBJ1-5
clone size: NA
V gene: TRBV6-5
CDR3 DNA: TGTGCCAGCAGTAGGGACAGAGCTAGCAATCAGCCCCAGCATTTT
CDR3 protein: CASSRDRASNQPQHF

D gene: NA
J gene: TRBJ1-5
clone size: few
V gene: TRBV15
CDR3 DNA: TGTGCCACCAGCAAGGACCAGGCTTATAGCAATCAGCCCCAGCATTTT
CDR3 protein: CATSKDQAYSNQPQHF

D gene: NA
J gene: TRBJ1-2
clone size: NA
V gene: TRBV18
CDR3 DNA: TGTGCCAGCTCCCCGGCGGGTAACTATGGCTACACCTTC
CDR3 protein: CASSPAGNYGYTF

D gene: TRBD2
J gene: TRBJ2-2
clone size: NA
V gene: TRBV28
CDR3 DNA: TGTGCCAGCAGTTCCCCGGGACTAGAGGCCCCGTTTAGAAACACCGGGGAGCTGTTTTTT
CDR3 protein: CASSSPGLEAPFRNTGELFF

D gene: TRBD2
J gene: TRBJ2-1
clone size: once
V gene: TRBV5-1
CDR3 DNA: TGCGCCAGCATTAGGCGGGAGGGCATATACAATGAGCAGTTCTTC
CDR3 protein: CASIRREGIYNEQFF

D gene: NA
J gene: TRBJ1-4
clone size: NA
V gene: TRBV5-1
CDR3 DNA: TGCGCCAGCAGCTTGGGGCGCAATCGGGGAGAAAAACTGTTTTTT
CDR3 protein: CASSLGRNRGEKLFF

D gene: NA
J gene: TRBJ2-3
clone size: once
V gene: TRBV29-1
CDR3 DNA: TGCAGCGTTGTAGCCAGGGCTCGGCCCGGTCGGCAGTATTTT
CDR3 protein: CSVVARARPGRQYF

D gene: TRBD1
J gene: TRBJ2-3
clone size: NA
V gene: TRBV7-2
CDR3 DNA: TGTGCCAGCAGGATTCAGGGGGCCGGCGCAGATACGCAGTATTTT
CDR3 protein: CASRIQGAGADTQYF

D gene: NA
J gene: TRBJ2-7
clone size: NA
V gene: TRBV11-3
CDR3 DNA: TGTGCCAGCAGCTCGATTAAAACGCCCTCCTACGAGCAGTACTTC
CDR3 protein: CASSSIKTPSYEQYF

D gene: NA
J gene: TRBJ1-5
clone size: NA
V gene: TRBV28
CDR3 DNA: TGTGCCAGCAGCTGGGTTCATCAGCCCCAGCATTTT
CDR3 protein: CASSWVHQPQHF

D gene: NA
J gene: TRBJ2-2
clone size: few
V gene: TRBV5-1
CDR3 DNA: TGCGCCAGCAGCTTGTACAACGGACAGTCCGGGGAGCTGTTTTTT
CDR3 protein: CASSLYNGQSGELFF

D gene: NA
J gene: TRBJ2-7
clone size: few
V gene: TRBV19
CDR3 DNA: TGTGCCAGTAGTATTGTGCAGGCTGGGGAGCAGTACTTC
CDR3 protein: CASSIVQAGEQYF

D gene: NA
J gene: TRBJ1-5
clone size: NA
V gene: TRBV6-5
CDR3 DNA: TGTGCCAGCAAGGTCGTCGGTAATCAGCCCCAGCATTTT
CDR3 protein: CASKVVGNQPQHF

D gene: TRBD2
J gene: TRBJ2-2
clone size: few
V gene: TRBV10-3
CDR3 DNA: TGTGCCATCAGTAAGTCCCTTCTAGCGGGAGAAGTCGGGGAGCTGTTTTTT
CDR3 protein: CAISKSLLAGEVGELFF

D gene: NA
J gene: TRBJ2-1
clone size: NA
V gene: TRBV4-1
CDR3 DNA: TGCGCCAGCAGCCGGACACTAACAGGCTACAATGAGCAGTTCTTC
CDR3 protein: CASSRTLTGYNEQFF

D gene: NA
J gene: TRBJ2-2
clone size: NA
V gene: TRBV7-9
CDR3 DNA: TGTGCCAGCAGCTTAGGGGTCAGGGGTGGATTATGGAACACCGGGGAGCTGTTTTTT
CDR3 protein: CASSLGVRGGLWNTGELFF

D gene: NA
J gene: TRBJ2-5
clone size: NA
V gene: TRBV11-2
CDR3 DNA: TGTGCCAGCAGCCCATCGGGTGGCGAGACCCAGTACTTC
CDR3 protein: CASSPSGGETQYF

D gene: TRBD1
J gene: TRBJ1-2
clone size: NA
V gene: TRBV5-6
CDR3 DNA: TGTGCCAGCAGCTTGGACAGGGGGCAGGGCAGCTATGGCTACACCTTC
CDR3 protein: CASSLDRGQGSYGYTF

D gene: TRBD1
J gene: TRBJ1-3
clone size: few
V gene: TRBV10-2
CDR3 DNA: TGCGCCAGCAGTATGGGACAGGGACTTGCGGCGGGAAACACCATATATTTT
CDR3 protein: CASSMGQGLAAGNTIYF

D gene: NA
J gene: TRBJ2-1
clone size: NA
V gene: TRBV7-9
CDR3 DNA: TGTGCCAGCAGGTGGGGGCTAACAGAGCAGTTCTTC
CDR3 protein: CASRWGLTEQFF

D gene: TRBD1
J gene: TRBJ2-7
clone size: NA
V gene: TRBV18
CDR3 DNA: TGTGCCAGCACACCCCGACAGGGAAAATACGAGCAGTACTTC
CDR3 protein: CASTPRQGKYEQYF

D gene: TRBD2
J gene: TRBJ2-2
clone size: few
V gene: TRBV19
CDR3 DNA: TGTGCCAGTAGTATCTCAGCGGGAGGCACCGGGGAGCTGTTTTTT
CDR3 protein: CASSISAGGTGELFF